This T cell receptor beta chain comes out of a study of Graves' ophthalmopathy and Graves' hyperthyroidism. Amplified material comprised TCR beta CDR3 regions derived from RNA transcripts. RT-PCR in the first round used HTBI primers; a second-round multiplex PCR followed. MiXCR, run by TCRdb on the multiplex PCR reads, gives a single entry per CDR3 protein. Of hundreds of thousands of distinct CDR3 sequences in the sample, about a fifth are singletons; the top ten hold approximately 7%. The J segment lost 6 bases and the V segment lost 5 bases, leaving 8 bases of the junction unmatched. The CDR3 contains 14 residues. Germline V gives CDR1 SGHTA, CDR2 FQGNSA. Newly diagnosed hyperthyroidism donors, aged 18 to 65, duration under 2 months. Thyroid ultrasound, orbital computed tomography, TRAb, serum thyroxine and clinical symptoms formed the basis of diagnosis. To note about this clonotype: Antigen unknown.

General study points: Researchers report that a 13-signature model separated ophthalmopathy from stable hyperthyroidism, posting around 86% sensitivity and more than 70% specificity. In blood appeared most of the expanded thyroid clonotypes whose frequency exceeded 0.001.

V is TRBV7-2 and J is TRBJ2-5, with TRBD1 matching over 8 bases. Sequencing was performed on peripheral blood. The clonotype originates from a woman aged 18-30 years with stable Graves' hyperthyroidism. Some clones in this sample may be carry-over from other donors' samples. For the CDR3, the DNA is TGTGCCAGCAGCCCTCAGGGGGCCGTAAAGACCCAGTACTTC. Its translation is CASSPQGAVKTQYF.